This TCR beta chain originates from a study of T cells in Graves' hyperthyroidism and ophthalmopathy. Whole-study context: Staff took peripheral blood when the initial diagnosis was made, before any treatment began.

Amplification targeted TCR beta CDR3 regions from RNA transcripts. HTBI primers drove first-round RT-PCR of the TCR CDR3. TCRdb re-called the multiplex PCR reads with MiXCR, one entry per CDR3 protein. This table holds around 300,000 distinct CDR3 sequences, 15% to 20% found once. Of note for this clonotype: Its target is unknown.

Findings and limits, study-wide: Blood also held most thyroid clonotypes expanded beyond 0.001.

The CDR3 has 19 residues. V was pared by 4 bases and J by 0 bases, with 13 bases of the junction left unmatched. Germline V gene lookup returns CDR1 MGHDK and CDR2 SYGVNS. Ophthalmopathy patients showed a Clinical Activity Score of at least 3, NOSPECS grade of at least 4 and duration under 3 months. The gene calls are TRBV25-1 and TRBJ1-4, with TRBD1 identical over 8 bases. The material sequenced was blood. The source is a middle-aged man with Graves' ophthalmopathy. CDR3 bases: TGTGCCAGCAGTGGGGACCTGACAGGGGCCATGACAACTAATGAAAAACTGTTTTTT. This translates into CASSGDLTGAMTTNEKLFF.